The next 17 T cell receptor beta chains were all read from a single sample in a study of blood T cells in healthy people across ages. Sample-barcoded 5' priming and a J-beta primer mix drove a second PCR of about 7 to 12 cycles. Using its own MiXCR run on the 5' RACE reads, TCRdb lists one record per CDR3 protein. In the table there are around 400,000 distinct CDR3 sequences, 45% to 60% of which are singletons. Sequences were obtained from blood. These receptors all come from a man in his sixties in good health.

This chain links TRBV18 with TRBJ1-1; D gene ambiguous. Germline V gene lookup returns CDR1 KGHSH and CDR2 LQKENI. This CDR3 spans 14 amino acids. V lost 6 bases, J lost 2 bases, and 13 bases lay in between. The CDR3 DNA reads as TGTGCCAGCTCGGAGGAGATATTAAACACTGAAGCTTTCTTT. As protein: CASSEEILNTEAFF.

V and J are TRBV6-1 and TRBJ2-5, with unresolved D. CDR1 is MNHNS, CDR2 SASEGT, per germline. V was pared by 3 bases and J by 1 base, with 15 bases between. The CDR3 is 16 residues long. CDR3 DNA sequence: TGTGCCAGCAGTGATTACTTAGGGTTTGGCCAAGAGACCCAGTACTTC. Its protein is CASSDYLGFGQETQYF.

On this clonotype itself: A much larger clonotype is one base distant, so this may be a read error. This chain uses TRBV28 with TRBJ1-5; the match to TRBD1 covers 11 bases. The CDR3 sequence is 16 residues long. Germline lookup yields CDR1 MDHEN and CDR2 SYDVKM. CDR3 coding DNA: TGTGCCAACAGTTTGCGCACCGGGACAGGGGGGCAGCCCCAGCATTTT. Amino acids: CANSLRTGTGGQPQHF.

This CDR3 is CATSDSPGSEQYF. In nucleotides, the CDR3 is TGTGCCACCAGTGATTCGCCGGGGAGCGAGCAGTACTTC. J is TRBJ2-7 and V is TRBV24-1; possible D gene TRBD2, 5 bases. The germline gives CDR1 KGHDR, CDR2 SFDVKD. Trimming took 2 bases from V and 6 from J, leaving 10 bases between them. This CDR3 contains 13 residues.

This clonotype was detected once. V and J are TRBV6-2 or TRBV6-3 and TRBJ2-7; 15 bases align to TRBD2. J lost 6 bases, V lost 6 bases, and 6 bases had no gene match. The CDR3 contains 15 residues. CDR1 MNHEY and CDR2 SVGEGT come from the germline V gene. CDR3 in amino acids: CASSRGLAGGLEQYF. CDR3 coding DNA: TGTGCCAGCAGCCGAGGACTAGCGGGAGGGCTCGAGCAGTACTTC.

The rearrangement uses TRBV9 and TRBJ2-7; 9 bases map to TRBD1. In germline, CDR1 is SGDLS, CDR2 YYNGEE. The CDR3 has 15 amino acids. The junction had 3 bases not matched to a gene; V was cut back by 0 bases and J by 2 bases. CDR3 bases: TGTGCCAGCAGCGTAGGACAGGGGGGGCCCTACGAGCAGTACTTC. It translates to CASSVGQGGPYEQYF.

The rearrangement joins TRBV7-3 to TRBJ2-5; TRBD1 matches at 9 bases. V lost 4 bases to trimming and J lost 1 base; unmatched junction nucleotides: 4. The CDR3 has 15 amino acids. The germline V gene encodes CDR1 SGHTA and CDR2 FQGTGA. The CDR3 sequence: CASSYGTGIQETQYF. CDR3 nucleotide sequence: TGTGCCAGCAGCTACGGGACAGGGATCCAAGAGACCCAGTACTTC.

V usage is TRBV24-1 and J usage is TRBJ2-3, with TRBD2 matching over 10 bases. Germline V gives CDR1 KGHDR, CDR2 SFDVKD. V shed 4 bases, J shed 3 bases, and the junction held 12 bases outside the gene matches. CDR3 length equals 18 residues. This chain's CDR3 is CATSDPAGGLAETDTQYF. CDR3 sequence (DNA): TGTGCCACCAGTGACCCCGCCGGCGGACTAGCGGAGACAGATACGCAGTATTTT.

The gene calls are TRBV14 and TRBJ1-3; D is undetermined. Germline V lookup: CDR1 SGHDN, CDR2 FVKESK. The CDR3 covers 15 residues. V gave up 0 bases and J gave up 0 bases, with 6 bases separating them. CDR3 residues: CASSQEEISGNTIYF. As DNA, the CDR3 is TGTGCCAGCAGCCAAGAGGAGATCTCTGGAAACACCATATATTTT.

CDR3: CASSQVADNYGYTF. The CDR3 nucleotides read TGTGCCAGCAGCCAAGTAGCCGATAACTATGGCTACACCTTC. The rearrangement links TRBV4-2 to TRBJ1-2; D ambiguous. This CDR3 region has 14 residues. Germline V CDR1 and CDR2: LGHNA, YNFKEQ. The V gene lost 1 base and the J gene lost 1 base, with 7 bases spanning the gap.

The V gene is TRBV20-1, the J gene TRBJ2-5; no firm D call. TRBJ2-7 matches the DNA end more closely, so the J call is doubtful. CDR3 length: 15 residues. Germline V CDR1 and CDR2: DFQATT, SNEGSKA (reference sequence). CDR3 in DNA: TGCAGTGCTACCATGACCCAACTTCCTCCCTACGAGCAGTACTTC. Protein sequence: CSATMTQLPPYEQYF.

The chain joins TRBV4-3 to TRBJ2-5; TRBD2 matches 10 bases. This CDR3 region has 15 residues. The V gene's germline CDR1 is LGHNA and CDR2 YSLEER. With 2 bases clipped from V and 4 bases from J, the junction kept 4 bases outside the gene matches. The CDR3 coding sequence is TGCGCCAGCAGCCAAACTAGCGGGGTGGGAGAGACCCAGTACTTC. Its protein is CASSQTSGVGETQYF.

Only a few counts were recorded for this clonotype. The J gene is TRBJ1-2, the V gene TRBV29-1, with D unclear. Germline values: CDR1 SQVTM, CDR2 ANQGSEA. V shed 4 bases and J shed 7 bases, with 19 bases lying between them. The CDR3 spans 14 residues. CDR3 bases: TGCAGCGTTGGGGATGACACCCTCGCTTTTGGCTACACCTTC. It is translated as CSVGDDTLAFGYTF. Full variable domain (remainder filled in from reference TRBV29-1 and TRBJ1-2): SAVISQKPSRDICQRGTSLTIQCQVDSQVTMMFWYRQQPGQSLTLIATANQGSEATYESGFVIDKFPISRPNLTFSTLTVSNMSPEDSSIYLCSVGDDTLAFGYTFGSGTRLTVV.

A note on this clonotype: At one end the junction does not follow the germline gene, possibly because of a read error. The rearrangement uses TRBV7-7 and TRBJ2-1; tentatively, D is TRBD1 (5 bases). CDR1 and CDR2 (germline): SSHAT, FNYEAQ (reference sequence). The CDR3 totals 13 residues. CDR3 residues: CASSSDSFGEQFF. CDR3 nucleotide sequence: TGTGCTAGCAGCTCCGACAGCTTCGGTGAGCAGTTCTTC. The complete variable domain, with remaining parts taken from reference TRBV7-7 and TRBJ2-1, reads GAGVSQSPRYKVTKRGQDVTLRCDPISSHATLYWYQQALGQGPEFLTYFNYEAQPDKSGLPSDRFSAERPEGSISTLTIQRTEQRDSAMYRCASSSDSFGEQFFGPGTRLTVL.

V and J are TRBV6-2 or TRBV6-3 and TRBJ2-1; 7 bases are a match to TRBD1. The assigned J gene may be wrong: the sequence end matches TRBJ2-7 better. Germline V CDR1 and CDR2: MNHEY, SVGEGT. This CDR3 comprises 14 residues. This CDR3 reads CASSRQGPFNEQYF. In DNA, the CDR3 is TGTGCCAGCAGTCGACAGGGCCCTTTCAATGAGCAGTACTTC.

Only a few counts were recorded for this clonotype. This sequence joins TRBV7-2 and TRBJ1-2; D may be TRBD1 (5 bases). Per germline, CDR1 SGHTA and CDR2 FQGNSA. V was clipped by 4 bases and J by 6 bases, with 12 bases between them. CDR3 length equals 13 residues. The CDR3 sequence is CASSWGTWDGYTF. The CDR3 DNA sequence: TGTGCCAGCAGCTGGGGGACTTGGGATGGCTACACCTTC.

In DNA, the CDR3 is TGTGCCAGCTCACCACATTCGCAGGGGCCAACTGGAAACACCATATATTTT. Encoded protein: CASSPHSQGPTGNTIYF. This chain connects TRBV18 to TRBJ1-3; a weak D match, TRBD1 (6 bases). V shed 1 base and J shed 2 bases, with 15 bases lying between them. CDR1 is KGHSH and CDR2 is LQKENI in the germline V gene. The CDR3 is 17 residues long.